This T cell receptor beta chain originates from a study of blood T cells in healthy people across ages. Germline V gene sequence: CDR1 LGHNA, CDR2 YSLEER. The ends were cut back, 5 bases at V and 4 bases at J, with 8 bases in the middle. This CDR3 is built from 12 residues. With a J-beta primer mix and a sample-barcoded 5' primer, a second PCR ran 7 to 11 cycles. TCRdb re-derived calls from the 5' RACE reads in MiXCR, one entry per CDR3 protein. The table records 650,000 to 1,000,000 distinct CDR3 sequences, under 40% of them present only once. The TCR sequence derives from a man between 18 and 35 years old in good health. Sequencing was performed on blood. V gene TRBV4-3 combines with J gene TRBJ1-2; D perhaps matches TRBD1 (6 bases). CDR3 sequence: CASSGTTYGYTF. The CDR3 nucleotides read TGCGCCAGCAGCGGGACAACCTATGGCTACACCTTC.